Listed here is a single T cell receptor (beta chain). These data come from a study of response to subunit inactivated influenza vaccine. TCRdb reprocessed the RT-PCR reads with MiXCR, giving one entry per CDR3 protein. Of 550,000 to 800,000 distinct CDR3 sequences in the sample, about a sixth were seen once. The V end was cut by 8 bases, the J end by 3 bases, with 10 bases between. This CDR3 contains 12 residues. CDR1 and CDR2 (germline): LGHDT, YNNKEL (reference sequence). The material sequenced was PBMCs from blood, taken roughly 12 days after vaccination. This TCR came from a man aged 50 to 60 who received an inactivated influenza vaccine. The V call is TRBV3-1, the J call TRBJ2-5, with no clear D. The chain's CDR3 is CASGRREETQYF. The CDR3 DNA follows: TGTGCCAGCGGACGACGGGAAGAGACCCAGTACTTC.